This T cell receptor (beta chain) is drawn from a study of human versus mouse CDR3 diversity and MHC coevolution. General observations from the study: Most of the three human donors had the lowest clonal inequality.

Sequencing was performed with immunoSEQ multiplex PCR; in TCRdb, only in-frame clones are kept and a portion is missing. The sample has fewer than 80,000 clones, approximately 90% seen once; the top ten hold around 0.15%. Germline V gives CDR1 LNHDA, CDR2 SQIVND (reference sequence). The CDR3 totals 14 residues. V dropped 3 bases and J dropped 2; count of bases not matched to a gene: 4. Concerning this clone: Its target is not known.

Sample: naive CD4+ T cells from blood. Subset meaning: CD45RO-negative CD62L-positive naive CD4 T cells. This receptor was obtained from a person aged 25 to 69 in good health. The V and J genes are TRBV19 and TRBJ2-7; 7 bases fit TRBD1. The CDR3 nucleotides read TGTGCCAGTAGTATCCCGGGACAGACCTACGAGCAGTACTTC. Its translation is CASSIPGQTYEQYF.